Listed below are T cell receptor beta chains from one sample, sequenced in a study of T cells in Graves' hyperthyroidism and ophthalmopathy. TCRdb re-called the multiplex PCR reads through MiXCR, storing one row per CDR3 protein. This table holds 490,000 or so distinct CDR3 sequences, 15% to 20% found once. Sequences were obtained from blood. All receptors come from a man aged 40-49 years with Graves' ophthalmopathy. Each CDR3 is given with its conserved first and last residue. A D gene is named only where the DNA matches it firmly. For some rows the clone size is stated as once, few or many, or as a class when expanded; others skip it.

D gene	clone size	V gene	J gene	CDR3 DNA	CDR3 protein
NA	many	TRBV20-1	TRBJ2-3	TGCAGTGCCGTTACTAGAGTCATCGCAGATACGCAGTATTTT	CSAVTRVIADTQYF
NA	NA	TRBV6-1	TRBJ2-3	TGTGCCAGCAGTGCCAGAGTTAGCACAGATACGCAGTATTTT	CASSARVSTDTQYF
TRBD2	few	TRBV30	TRBJ2-1	TGTGCCTGGAGTCCAGTAGAGCGGGGGGTCCACAATGAGCAGTTCTTC	CAWSPVERGVHNEQFF
NA	NA	TRBV29-1	TRBJ2-7	TGCAGCGTCTCCTCCGGGGCCTACGAGCAGTACTTC	CSVSSGAYEQYF
NA	many	TRBV7-3	TRBJ2-3	TGTGCCAGCAGCCCACGAATCGCGGCGCTCACAGATACGCAGTATTTT	CASSPRIAALTDTQYF
NA	many	TRBV28	TRBJ2-5	TGTGCCAGCAGTTTCCCGGCGCAGGGAAAACAAGAGACCCAGTACTTC	CASSFPAQGKQETQYF
TRBD2	many	TRBV9	TRBJ2-7	TGTGCCAGCAGCCCTAGACCGGGGGAGGGCGTGTACGAGCAGTACTTC	CASSPRPGEGVYEQYF
NA	NA	TRBV19	TRBJ2-7	TGTGCCAGTAGTATGAAGCCGGGGAACTACGAGCAGTACTTC	CASSMKPGNYEQYF
NA	many	TRBV12-3/TRBV12-4	TRBJ1-2	TGTGCCAGCAGTTTGGTAACAAGCTATGGCTACACCTTC	CASSLVTSYGYTF
NA	NA	TRBV4-1	TRBJ2-7	TGCGCCAGCAGCCAAGATCGCCCAAGCGAGCAGTACTTC	CASSQDRPSEQYF
NA	few	TRBV9	TRBJ2-3	TGTGCCAGCAGCGTAGACGGGATTGCTACAGATACGCAGTATTTT	CASSVDGIATDTQYF
NA	many	TRBV6-5	TRBJ2-1	TGTGCCAGCAGTTACCTCACACTTAGCGGAAATGAGCAGTTCTTC	CASSYLTLSGNEQFF
TRBD2	many	TRBV27	TRBJ2-7	TGTGCCAGCAGCGGCTTTAGCGGGAGGGCCACAGGCTACGAGCAGTACTTC	CASSGFSGRATGYEQYF
NA	many	TRBV12-3/TRBV12-4	TRBJ1-1	TGTGCCAGCAGTTACAGGCTGGACACTGAAGCTTTCTTT	CASSYRLDTEAFF
TRBD1	many	TRBV28	TRBJ2-1	TGTGCCAGCAGTTTCCGGGACAGATGGAATGAGCAGTTCTTC	CASSFRDRWNEQFF
TRBD1	few	TRBV7-2	TRBJ2-4	TGTGCCAGCACCCTTTCCAGGGGGCTTAGAGAAAACATTCAGTACTTC	CASTLSRGLRENIQYF
NA	few	TRBV2	TRBJ2-5	TGTGCCAGCAGTGAAGTTGTAGGGAAGGGGACCCAGTACTTC	CASSEVVGKGTQYF
TRBD1	NA	TRBV5-8	TRBJ1-2	TGTGCCAGCAGCTCGGGACAGGGGGCCTACTATGGCTACACCTTC	CASSSGQGAYYGYTF
NA	few	TRBV5-8	TRBJ1-5	TGTGCCAGCAGCCTCGGGACATTACCCAATCAGCCCCAGCATTTT	CASSLGTLPNQPQHF
NA	NA	TRBV12-3/TRBV12-4	TRBJ2-5	TGTGCCAGCACCGACCGAGGGACCCCGGGACTCGGGGGCCAGTACTTC	CASTDRGTPGLGGQYF
NA	few	TRBV6-4	TRBJ2-7	TGTGCCAGCAGTAACCCCGACCTAAGCTCCTACGAGCAGTACTTC	CASSNPDLSSYEQYF
NA	many	TRBV3-1	TRBJ2-1	TGTGCCAGCAGCCAAGTAGGGGCAGGGCGGGAGCAGTTCTTC	CASSQVGAGREQFF
TRBD1	NA	TRBV7-9	TRBJ2-3	TGTGCCAGCACCCCAGGGGGTGCGGCAGATACGCAGTATTTT	CASTPGGAADTQYF